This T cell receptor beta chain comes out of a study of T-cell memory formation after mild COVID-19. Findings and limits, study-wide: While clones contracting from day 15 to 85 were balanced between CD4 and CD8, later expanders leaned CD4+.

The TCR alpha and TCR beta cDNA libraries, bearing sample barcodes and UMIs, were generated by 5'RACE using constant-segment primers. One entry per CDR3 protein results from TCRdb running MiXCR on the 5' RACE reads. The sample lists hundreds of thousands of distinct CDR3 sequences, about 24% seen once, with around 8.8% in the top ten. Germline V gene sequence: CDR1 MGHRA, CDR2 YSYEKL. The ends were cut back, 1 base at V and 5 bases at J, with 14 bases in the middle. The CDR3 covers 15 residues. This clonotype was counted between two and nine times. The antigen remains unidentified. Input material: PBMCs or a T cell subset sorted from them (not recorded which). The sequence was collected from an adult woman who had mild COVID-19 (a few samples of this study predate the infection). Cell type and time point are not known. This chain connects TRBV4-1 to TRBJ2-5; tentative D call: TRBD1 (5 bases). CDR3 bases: TGCGCCAGCAGCCAAGGGGGCCGTGGTTCGGAGACCCAGTACTTC. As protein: CASSQGGRGSETQYF.